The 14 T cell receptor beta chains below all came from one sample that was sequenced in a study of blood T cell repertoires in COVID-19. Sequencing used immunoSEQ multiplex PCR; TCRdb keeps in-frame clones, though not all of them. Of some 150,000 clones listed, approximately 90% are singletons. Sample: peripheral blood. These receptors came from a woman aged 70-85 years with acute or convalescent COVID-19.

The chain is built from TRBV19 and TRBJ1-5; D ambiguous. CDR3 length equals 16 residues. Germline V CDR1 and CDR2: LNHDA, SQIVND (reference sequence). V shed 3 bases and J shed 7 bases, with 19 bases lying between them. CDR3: CASSINNIIGLQPQHF. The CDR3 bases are TGTGCCAGTAGTATCAATAACATAATCGGGTTGCAGCCCCAGCATTTT. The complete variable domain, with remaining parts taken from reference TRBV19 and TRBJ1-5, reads DGGITQSPKYLFRKEGQNVTLSCEQNLNHDAMYWYRQDPGQGLRLIYYSQIVNDFQKGDIAEGYSVSREKKESFPLTVTSAQKNPTAFYLCASSINNIIGLQPQHFGDGTRLSIL.

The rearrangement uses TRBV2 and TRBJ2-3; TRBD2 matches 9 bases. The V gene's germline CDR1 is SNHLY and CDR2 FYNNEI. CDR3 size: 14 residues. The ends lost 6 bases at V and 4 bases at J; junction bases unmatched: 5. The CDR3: CASSLGLAPDTQYF. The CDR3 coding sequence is TGTGCCAGCAGCCTCGGACTAGCGCCAGATACGCAGTATTTT. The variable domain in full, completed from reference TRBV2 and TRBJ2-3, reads EPEVTQTPSHQVTQMGQEVILRCVPISNHLYFYWYRQILGQKVEFLVSFYNNEISEKSEIFDDQFSVERPDGSNFTLKIRSTKLEDSAMYFCASSLGLAPDTQYFGPGTRLTVL.

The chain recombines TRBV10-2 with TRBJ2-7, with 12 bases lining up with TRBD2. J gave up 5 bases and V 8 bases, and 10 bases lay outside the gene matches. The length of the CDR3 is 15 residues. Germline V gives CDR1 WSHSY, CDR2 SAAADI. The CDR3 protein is CASGSASGGANEQYF. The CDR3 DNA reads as TGCGCCAGCGGCTCCGCTAGCGGGGGGGCCAACGAGCAGTACTTC.

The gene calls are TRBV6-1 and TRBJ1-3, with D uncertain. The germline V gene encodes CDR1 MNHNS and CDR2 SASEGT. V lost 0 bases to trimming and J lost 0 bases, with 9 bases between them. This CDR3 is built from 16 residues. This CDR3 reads CASSEAAGLSGNTIYF. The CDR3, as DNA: TGTGCCAGCAGTGAAGCGGCAGGTCTCTCTGGAAACACCATATATTTT.

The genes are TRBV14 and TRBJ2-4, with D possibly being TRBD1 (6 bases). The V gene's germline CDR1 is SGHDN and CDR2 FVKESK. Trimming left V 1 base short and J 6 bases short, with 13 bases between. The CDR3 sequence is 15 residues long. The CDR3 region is CASSQVGQGRNIQYF. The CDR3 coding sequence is TGTGCCAGCAGCCAAGTGGGCCAGGGGCGAAACATTCAGTACTTC.

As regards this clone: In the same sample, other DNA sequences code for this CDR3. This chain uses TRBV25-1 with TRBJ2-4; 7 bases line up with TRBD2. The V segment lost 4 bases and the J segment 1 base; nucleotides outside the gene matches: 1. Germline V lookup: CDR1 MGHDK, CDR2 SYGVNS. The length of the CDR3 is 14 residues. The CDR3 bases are TGTGCCAGCAGTGTCGGGGGGGCCAAAAACATTCAGTACTTC. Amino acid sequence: CASSVGGAKNIQYF.

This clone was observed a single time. CDR3 DNA: TGCGCCAGCAGCCAAGGCAGGGGGTTAGGGTCCAAAAACATTCAGTACTTC. Amino acids: CASSQGRGLGSKNIQYF. The chain has TRBV4-3 and TRBJ2-4, with 7 bases that match TRBD1. This CDR3 has 17 residues. The V gene end was trimmed by 1 base and the J gene end by 2 bases; junction bases not matched to a gene: 8. In germline, CDR1 is LGHNA, CDR2 YSLEER.

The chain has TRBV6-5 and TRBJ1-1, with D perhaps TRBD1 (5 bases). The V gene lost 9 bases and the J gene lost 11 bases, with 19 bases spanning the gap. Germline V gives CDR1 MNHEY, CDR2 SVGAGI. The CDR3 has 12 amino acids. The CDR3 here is CASGRDSRWAFF. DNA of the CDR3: TGTGCCAGTGGCCGGGACTCGCGGTGGGCTTTCTTT.

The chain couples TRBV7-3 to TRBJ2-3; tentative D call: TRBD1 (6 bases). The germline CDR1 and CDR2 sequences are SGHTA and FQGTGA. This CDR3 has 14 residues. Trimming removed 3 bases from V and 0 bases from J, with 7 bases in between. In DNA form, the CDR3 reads TGTGCCAGCAGCTTGGGGGCTAGCACAGATACGCAGTATTTT. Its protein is CASSLGASTDTQYF.

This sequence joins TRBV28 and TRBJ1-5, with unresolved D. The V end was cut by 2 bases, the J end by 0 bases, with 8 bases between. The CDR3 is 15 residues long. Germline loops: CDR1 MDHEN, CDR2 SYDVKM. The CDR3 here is CASSLPLSSNQPQHF. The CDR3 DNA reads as TGTGCCAGCAGTTTACCGCTTAGTAGCAATCAGCCCCAGCATTTT. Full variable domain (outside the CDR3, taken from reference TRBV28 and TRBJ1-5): DVKVTQSSRYLVKRTGEKVFLECVQDMDHENMFWYRQDPGLGLRLIYFSYDVKMKEKGDIPEGYSVSREKKERFSLILESASTNQTSMYLCASSLPLSSNQPQHFGDGTRLSIL.

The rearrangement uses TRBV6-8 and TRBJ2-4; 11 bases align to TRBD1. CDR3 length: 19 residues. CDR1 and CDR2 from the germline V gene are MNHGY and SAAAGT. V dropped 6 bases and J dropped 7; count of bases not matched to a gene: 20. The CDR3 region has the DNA TGTGCCAGCAGGTTGGGGACAGGGGGTTCCGGTGATGTATGGAACATTCAGTACTTC. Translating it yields CASRLGTGGSGDVWNIQYF.

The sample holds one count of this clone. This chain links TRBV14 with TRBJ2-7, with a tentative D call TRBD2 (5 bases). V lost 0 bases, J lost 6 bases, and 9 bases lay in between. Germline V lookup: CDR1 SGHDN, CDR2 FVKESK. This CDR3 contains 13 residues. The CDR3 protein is CASSQDMRAEQYF. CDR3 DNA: TGTGCCAGCAGCCAAGATATGAGGGCCGAGCAGTACTTC. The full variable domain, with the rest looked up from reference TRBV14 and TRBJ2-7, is EAGVTQFPSHSVIEKGQTVTLRCDPISGHDNLYWYRRVMGKEIKFLLHFVKESKQDESGMPNNRFLAERTGGTYSTLKVQPAELEDSGVYFCASSQDMRAEQYFGPGTRLTVT.

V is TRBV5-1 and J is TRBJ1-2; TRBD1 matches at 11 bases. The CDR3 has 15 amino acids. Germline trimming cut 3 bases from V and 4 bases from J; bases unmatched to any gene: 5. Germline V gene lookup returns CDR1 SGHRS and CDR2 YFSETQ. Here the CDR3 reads CASSSRTGGGYGYTF. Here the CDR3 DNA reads TGCGCCAGCAGCTCGCGGACAGGGGGCGGCTATGGCTACACCTTC.

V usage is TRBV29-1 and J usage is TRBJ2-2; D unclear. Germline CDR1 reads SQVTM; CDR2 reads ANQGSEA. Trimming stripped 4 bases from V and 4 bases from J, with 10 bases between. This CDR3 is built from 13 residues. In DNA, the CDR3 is TGCAGCGTTGGCTTCGTCGGCACCGGGGAGCTGTTTTTT. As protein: CSVGFVGTGELFF.